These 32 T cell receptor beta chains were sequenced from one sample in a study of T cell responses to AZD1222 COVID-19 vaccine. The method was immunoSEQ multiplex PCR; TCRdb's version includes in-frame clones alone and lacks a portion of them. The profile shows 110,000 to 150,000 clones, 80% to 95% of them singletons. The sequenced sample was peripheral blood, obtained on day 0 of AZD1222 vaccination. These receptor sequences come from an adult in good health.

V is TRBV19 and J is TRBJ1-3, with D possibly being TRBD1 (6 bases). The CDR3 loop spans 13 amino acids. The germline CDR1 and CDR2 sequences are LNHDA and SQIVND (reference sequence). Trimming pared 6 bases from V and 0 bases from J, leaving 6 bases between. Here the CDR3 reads CASRQGSGNTIYF. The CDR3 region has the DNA TGTGCCAGTAGACAGGGCTCTGGAAACACCATATATTTT.

CDR3 sequence (DNA): TGTGCCAGCAGTGATACACACTACGAGCAGTACTTC. Translation: CASSDTHYEQYF. The chain has TRBV6-1 and TRBJ2-7; D is unclear. With 3 bases removed from V and 3 bases from J, the gap between germline ends came to 6 bases. The CDR3 consists of 12 residues. The germline V gene encodes CDR1 MNHNS and CDR2 SASEGT.

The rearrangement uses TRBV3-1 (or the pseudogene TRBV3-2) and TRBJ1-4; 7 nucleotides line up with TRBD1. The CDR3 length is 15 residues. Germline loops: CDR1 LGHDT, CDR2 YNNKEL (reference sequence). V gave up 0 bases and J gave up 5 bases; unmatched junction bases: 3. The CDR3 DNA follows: TGTGCCAGCAGCCAAGAAGGGGGCATAAATGAAAAACTGTTTTTT. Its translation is CASSQEGGINEKLFF.

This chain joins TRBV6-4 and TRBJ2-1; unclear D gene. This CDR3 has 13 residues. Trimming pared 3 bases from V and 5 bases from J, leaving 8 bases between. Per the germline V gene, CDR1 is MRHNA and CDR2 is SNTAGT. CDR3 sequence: CASSEDTHNEQFF. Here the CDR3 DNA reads TGTGCCAGCAGTGAAGACACCCACAATGAGCAGTTCTTC.

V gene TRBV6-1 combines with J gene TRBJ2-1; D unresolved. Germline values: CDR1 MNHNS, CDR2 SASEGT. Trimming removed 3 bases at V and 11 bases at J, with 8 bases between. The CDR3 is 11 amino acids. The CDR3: CASSEPVKQFF. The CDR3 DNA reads TGTGCCAGCAGTGAGCCTGTCAAGCAGTTCTTC.

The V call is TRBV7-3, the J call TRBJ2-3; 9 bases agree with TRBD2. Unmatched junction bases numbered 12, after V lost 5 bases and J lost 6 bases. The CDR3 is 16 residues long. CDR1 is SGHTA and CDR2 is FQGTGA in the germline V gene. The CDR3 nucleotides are TGTGCCAGCAGCCCTACTAGCGGGCTCGGTGGGGATACGCAGTATTTT. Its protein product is CASSPTSGLGGDTQYF.

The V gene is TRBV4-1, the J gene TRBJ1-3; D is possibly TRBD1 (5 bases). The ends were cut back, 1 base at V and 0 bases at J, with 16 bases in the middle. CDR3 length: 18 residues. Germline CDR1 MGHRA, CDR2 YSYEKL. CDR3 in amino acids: CASSQVWAGTRSGNTIYF. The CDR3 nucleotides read TGCGCCAGCAGCCAAGTTTGGGCCGGGACTCGCTCTGGAAACACCATATATTTT.

This CDR3 is CASSRDRGHSNTEAFF. The CDR3, as DNA: TGTGCCAGCAGCCGGGACAGGGGGCATTCAAACACTGAAGCTTTCTTT. This chain links TRBV28 with TRBJ1-1; TRBD1 aligns across 12 bases. Per the germline V gene, CDR1 is MDHEN and CDR2 is SYDVKM. The CDR3 has 16 amino acids. V gave up 6 bases and J gave up 2 bases; unmatched junction bases: 7.

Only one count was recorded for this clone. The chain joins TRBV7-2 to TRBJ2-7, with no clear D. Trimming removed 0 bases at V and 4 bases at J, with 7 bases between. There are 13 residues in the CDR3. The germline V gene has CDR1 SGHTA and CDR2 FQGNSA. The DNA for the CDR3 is TGTGCCAGCAGCTTAGCTCTAGAGTACGAGCAGTACTTC. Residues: CASSLALEYEQYF.

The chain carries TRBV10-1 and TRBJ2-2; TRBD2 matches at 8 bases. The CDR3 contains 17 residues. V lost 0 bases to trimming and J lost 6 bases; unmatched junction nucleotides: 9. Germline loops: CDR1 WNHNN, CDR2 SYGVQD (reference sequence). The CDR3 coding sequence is TGCGCCAGCAGTGAGTCGTCGGTGGGACTAGGCGCCGGGGAGCTGTTTTTT. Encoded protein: CASSESSVGLGAGELFF.

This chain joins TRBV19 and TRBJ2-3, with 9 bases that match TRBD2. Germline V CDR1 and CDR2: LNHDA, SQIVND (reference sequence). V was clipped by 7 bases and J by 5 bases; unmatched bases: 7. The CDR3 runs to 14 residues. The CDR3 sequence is CASNWAGGVDTQYF. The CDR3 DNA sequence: TGTGCCAGTAACTGGGCGGGAGGGGTAGATACGCAGTATTTT.

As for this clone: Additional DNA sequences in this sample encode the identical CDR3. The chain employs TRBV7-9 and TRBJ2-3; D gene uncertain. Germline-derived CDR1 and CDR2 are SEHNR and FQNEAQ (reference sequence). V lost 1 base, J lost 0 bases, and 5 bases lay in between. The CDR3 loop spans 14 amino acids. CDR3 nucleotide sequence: TGTGCCAGCAGCTTAGAGGGAAGCACAGATACGCAGTATTTT. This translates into CASSLEGSTDTQYF.

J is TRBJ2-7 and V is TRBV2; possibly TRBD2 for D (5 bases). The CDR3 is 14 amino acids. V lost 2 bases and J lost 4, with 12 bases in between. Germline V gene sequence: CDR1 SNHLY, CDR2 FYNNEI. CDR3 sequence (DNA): TGTGCCAGCAGTGAACGGGGTATCGGGTACGAGCAGTACTTC. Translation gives CASSERGIGYEQYF.

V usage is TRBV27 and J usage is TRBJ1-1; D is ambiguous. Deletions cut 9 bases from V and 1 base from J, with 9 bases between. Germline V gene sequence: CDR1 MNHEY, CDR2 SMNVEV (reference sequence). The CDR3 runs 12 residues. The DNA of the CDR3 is TGTGCCAGTGCCGAGGGGAACACTGAAGCTTTCTTT. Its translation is CASAEGNTEAFF.

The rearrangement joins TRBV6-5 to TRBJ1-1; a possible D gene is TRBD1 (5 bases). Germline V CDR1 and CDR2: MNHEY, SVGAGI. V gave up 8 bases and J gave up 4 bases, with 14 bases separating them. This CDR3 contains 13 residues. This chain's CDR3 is CASQKGISTEAFF. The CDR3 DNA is TGTGCCAGCCAAAAGGGGATTAGCACTGAAGCTTTCTTT.

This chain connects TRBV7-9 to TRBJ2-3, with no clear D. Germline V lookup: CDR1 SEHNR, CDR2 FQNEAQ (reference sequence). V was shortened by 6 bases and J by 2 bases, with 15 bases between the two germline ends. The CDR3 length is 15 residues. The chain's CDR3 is CASSLWTQNTDTQYF. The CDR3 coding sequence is TGTGCCAGCAGTCTCTGGACCCAGAACACAGATACGCAGTATTTT.

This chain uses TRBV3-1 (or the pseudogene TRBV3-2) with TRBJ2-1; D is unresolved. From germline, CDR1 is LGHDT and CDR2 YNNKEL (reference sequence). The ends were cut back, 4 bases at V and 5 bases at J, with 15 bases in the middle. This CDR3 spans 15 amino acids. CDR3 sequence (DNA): TGTGCCAGCAGCCGAGGCCTAAATAATAACAATGAGCAGTTCTTC. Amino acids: CASSRGLNNNNEQFF.

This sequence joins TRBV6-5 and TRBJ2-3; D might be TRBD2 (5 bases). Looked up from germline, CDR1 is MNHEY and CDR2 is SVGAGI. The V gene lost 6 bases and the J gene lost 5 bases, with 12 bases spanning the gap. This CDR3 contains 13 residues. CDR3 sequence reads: CASSGDEGDTQYF. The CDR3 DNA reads TGTGCCAGCAGCGGCGACGAGGGAGATACGCAGTATTTT.

CDR3 residues: CATQDPLEQALSNQPQHF. The CDR3 coding sequence is TGTGCCACCCAGGACCCACTGGAACAGGCACTTAGCAATCAGCCCCAGCATTTT. The V and J genes are TRBV15 and TRBJ1-5; D is possibly TRBD1 (5 bases). The CDR3 extends over 18 amino acids. V was cut by 8 bases and J by 0 bases, with 23 bases left in between. CDR1 and CDR2 from the germline V gene are LNHNV and YYDKDF (reference sequence).

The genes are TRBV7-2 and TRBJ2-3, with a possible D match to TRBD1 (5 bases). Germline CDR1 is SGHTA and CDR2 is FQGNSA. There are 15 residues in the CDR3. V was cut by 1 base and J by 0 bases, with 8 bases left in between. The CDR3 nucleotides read TGTGCCAGCAGCTTAGACGGACATAGCACAGATACGCAGTATTTT. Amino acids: CASSLDGHSTDTQYF. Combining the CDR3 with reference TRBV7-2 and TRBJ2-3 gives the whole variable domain GAGVSQSPSNKVTEKGKDVELRCDPISGHTALYWYRQSLGQGLEFLIYFQGNSAPDKSGLPSDRFSAERTGGSVSTLTIQRTQQEDSAVYLCASSLDGHSTDTQYFGPGTRLTVL.

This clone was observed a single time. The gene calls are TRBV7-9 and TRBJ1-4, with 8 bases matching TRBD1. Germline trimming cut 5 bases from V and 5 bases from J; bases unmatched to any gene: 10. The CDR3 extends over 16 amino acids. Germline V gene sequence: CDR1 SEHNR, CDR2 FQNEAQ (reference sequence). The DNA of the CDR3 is TGTGCCAGCAGCGCGGCCCCGGGACAGGCGAATGAAAAACTGTTTTTT. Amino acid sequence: CASSAAPGQANEKLFF.

The CDR3, as DNA: TGTGCCAGCGGCGACTACGAGCAGTACTTC. Translating gives CASGDYEQYF. This chain links TRBV3-1 (or the pseudogene TRBV3-2) with TRBJ2-7; D ambiguous. Germline V lookup: CDR1 LGHDT, CDR2 YNNKEL (reference sequence). This CDR3 region has 10 residues. V was pared by 8 bases and J by 3 bases, with 5 bases between.

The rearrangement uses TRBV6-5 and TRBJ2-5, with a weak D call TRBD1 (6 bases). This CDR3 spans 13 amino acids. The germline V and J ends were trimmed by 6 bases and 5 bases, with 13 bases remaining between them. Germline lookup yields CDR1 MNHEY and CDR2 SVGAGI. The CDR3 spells CASSPRGRETQYF. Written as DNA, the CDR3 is TGTGCCAGCAGCCCCAGGGGCAGGGAGACCCAGTACTTC.

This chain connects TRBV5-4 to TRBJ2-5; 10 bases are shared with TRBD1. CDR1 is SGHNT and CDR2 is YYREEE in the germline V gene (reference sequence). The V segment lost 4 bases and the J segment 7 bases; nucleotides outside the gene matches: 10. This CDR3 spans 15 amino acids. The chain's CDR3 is CASSTPGTGETTQYF. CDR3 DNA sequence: TGTGCCAGCAGCACGCCCGGGACAGGGGAAACGACCCAGTACTTC.

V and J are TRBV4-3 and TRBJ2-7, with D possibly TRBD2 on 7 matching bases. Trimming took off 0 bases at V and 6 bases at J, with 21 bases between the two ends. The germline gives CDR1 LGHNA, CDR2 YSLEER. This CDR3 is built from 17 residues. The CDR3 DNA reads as TGCGCCAGCAGCCAAGACTTACAACAGGGAGGGGTGTTCGAGCAGTACTTC. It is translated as CASSQDLQQGGVFEQYF.

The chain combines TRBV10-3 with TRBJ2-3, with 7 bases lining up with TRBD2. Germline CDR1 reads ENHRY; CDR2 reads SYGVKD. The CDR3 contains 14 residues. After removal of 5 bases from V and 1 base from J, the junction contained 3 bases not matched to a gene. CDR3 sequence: CAISRLAGTDTQYF. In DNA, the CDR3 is TGTGCCATCAGTCGGCTAGCGGGCACAGATACGCAGTATTTT.

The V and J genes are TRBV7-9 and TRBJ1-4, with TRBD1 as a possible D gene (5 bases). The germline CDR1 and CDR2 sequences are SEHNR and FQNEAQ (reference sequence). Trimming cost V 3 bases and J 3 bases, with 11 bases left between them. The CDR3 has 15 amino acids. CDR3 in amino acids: CASSFEAGPNEKLFF. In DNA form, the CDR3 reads TGTGCCAGCAGCTTTGAGGCAGGGCCTAATGAAAAACTGTTTTTT.

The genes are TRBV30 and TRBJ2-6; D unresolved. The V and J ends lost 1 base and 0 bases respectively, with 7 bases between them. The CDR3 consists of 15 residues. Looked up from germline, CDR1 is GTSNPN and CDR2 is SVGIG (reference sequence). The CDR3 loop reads CAWSDGGSGANVLTF. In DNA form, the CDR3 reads TGTGCCTGGAGTGACGGCGGCTCTGGGGCCAACGTCCTGACTTTC. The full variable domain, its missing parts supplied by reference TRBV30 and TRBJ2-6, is SQTIHQWPATLVQPVGSPLSLECTVEGTSNPNLYWYRQAAGRGLQLLFYSVGIGQISSEVPQNLSASRPQDRQFILSSKKLLLSDSGFYLCAWSDGGSGANVLTFGAGSRLTVL.

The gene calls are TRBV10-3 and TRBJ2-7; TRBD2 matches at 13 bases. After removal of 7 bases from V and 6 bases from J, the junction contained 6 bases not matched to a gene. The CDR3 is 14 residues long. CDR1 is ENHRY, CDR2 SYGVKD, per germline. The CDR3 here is CAITPGLAGSEQYF. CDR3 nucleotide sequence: TGTGCCATCACTCCGGGACTAGCGGGATCCGAGCAGTACTTC.

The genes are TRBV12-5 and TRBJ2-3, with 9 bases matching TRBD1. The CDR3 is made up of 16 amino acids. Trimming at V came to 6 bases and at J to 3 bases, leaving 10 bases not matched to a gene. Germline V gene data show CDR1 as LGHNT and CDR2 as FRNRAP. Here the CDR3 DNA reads TGTGCTAGTGGAAAGACAGGGGGAATGTCGACAGATACGCAGTATTTT. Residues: CASGKTGGMSTDTQYF.

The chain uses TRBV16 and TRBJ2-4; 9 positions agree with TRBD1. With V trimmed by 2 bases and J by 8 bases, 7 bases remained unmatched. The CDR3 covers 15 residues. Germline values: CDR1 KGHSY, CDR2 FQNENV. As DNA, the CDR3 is TGTGCCAGCAGCCAAGCCGGGACAGGGTTGGACATTCAGTACTTC. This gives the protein CASSQAGTGLDIQYF.

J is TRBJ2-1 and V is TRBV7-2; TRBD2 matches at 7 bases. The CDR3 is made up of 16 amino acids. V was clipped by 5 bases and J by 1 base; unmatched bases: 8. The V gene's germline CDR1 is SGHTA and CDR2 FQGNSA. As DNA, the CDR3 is TGTGCCAGCAGCCCCCGGGGAGGGGCTTCCTACAATGAGCAGTTCTTC. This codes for CASSPRGGASYNEQFF. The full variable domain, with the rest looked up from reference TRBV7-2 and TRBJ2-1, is GAGVSQSPSNKVTEKGKDVELRCDPISGHTALYWYRQSLGQGLEFLIYFQGNSAPDKSGLPSDRFSAERTGGSVSTLTIQRTQQEDSAVYLCASSPRGGASYNEQFFGPGTRLTVL.